This T cell receptor beta chain came from a study of T-cell memory formation after mild COVID-19. Study-wide points: Later expanders leaned CD4+, whereas clones that contracted between day 15 and 85 were balanced CD4/CD8. Clones that contracted clustered mainly in CM and EM if CD4+ and in EMRA if CD8+.

The V gene's germline CDR1 is MNHEY and CDR2 SVGEGT. Between the trimmed V and J ends, which lost 5 bases and 7 bases, there was a span of 8 bases. The CDR3 has 11 amino acids. In TCRdb, the 5' RACE reads were re-called with MiXCR into one record per CDR3 protein. Of about 250,000 distinct CDR3 sequences listed, roughly 18% are singletons. Points on this clonotype: Its antigen is unidentified.

The sequence was obtained from a man younger than 30 who had mild COVID-19 (a few samples of this study predate the infection). Cell type and time point are not known. The specimen sequenced was PBMCs or a T cell subset sorted from them (not recorded which). The genes are TRBV6-2 or TRBV6-3 and TRBJ2-5, with D maybe TRBD1 (5 bases). CDR3 nucleotides: TGTGCCAGCAGTCCAAGGGGGACCCAGTACTTC. Amino acids: CASSPRGTQYF.